Below are 15 T cell receptor beta chains sequenced from a single sample in a study of blood T cell repertoires in COVID-19. Generated by immunoSEQ multiplex PCR, the TCRdb table keeps only in-frame clones and is missing some. The sample has 150,000 to 200,000 clones; roughly 80% are singletons. Sequences were obtained from peripheral blood. The receptors originated from a woman in her thirties or forties with COVID-19, enrolled during active disease.

The gene calls are TRBV18 and TRBJ1-1; no reliable D call. V lost 3 bases and J 0 bases, leaving 8 bases between the germline ends. The CDR3 covers 14 residues. The germline V gene has CDR1 KGHSH and CDR2 LQKENI. The CDR3: CASSPFEVNTEAFF. DNA for the CDR3: TGTGCCAGCTCACCGTTTGAGGTGAACACTGAAGCTTTCTTT.

V is TRBV30 and J is TRBJ1-2; 7 bases map to TRBD1. The germline CDR1 and CDR2 sequences are GTSNPN and SVGIG (reference sequence). The CDR3 contains 11 residues. After removal of 2 bases from V and 7 bases from J, the junction contained 1 base not matched to a gene. CDR3 region: CAWSTGAGYTF. The CDR3 DNA sequence: TGTGCCTGGAGTACAGGGGCTGGCTACACCTTC.

V usage is TRBV5-1 and J usage is TRBJ1-2; 8 bases match TRBD1. This CDR3 comprises 13 residues. Germline V CDR1 and CDR2: SGHRS, YFSETQ. V was clipped by 4 bases and J by 7 bases; unmatched bases: 6. The CDR3 DNA sequence: TGCGCCAGCAGCCGCGGACAGGGCCCTGGCTACACCTTC. Translating gives CASSRGQGPGYTF.

The chain uses TRBV28 and TRBJ2-4; 7 positions agree with TRBD2. This CDR3 contains 15 residues. CDR1 is MDHEN, CDR2 SYDVKM, per germline. V shed 4 bases, J shed 1 base, and the junction held 4 bases outside the gene matches. The CDR3 sequence: CASSSGGVAKNIQYF. CDR3 nucleotides: TGTGCCAGCAGTTCTGGGGGGGTGGCCAAAAACATTCAGTACTTC. The entire variable domain, with the rest obtained from reference TRBV28 and TRBJ2-4, is as follows: DVKVTQSSRYLVKRTGEKVFLECVQDMDHENMFWYRQDPGLGLRLIYFSYDVKMKEKGDIPEGYSVSREKKERFSLILESASTNQTSMYLCASSSGGVAKNIQYFGAGTRLSVL.

The CDR3 region has the DNA TGTGCCAGCAGCGGAAACAGGGAAATATGGGGATATGGCTACACCTTC. Its protein product is CASSGNREIWGYGYTF. The chain joins TRBV9 to TRBJ1-2; weak D call: TRBD1 (6 bases). The V gene's germline CDR1 is SGDLS and CDR2 YYNGEE. Trimming stripped 3 bases from V and 5 bases from J, with 20 bases between. This CDR3 has 16 amino acids.

This clone turned up a few times. This chain uses TRBV2 with TRBJ2-4, with 12 bases identical to TRBD1. The CDR3 runs 15 residues. CDR1 and CDR2 from the germline V gene are SNHLY and FYNNEI. The J segment lost 8 bases and the V segment lost 5 bases, leaving 7 bases of the junction unmatched. The CDR3 region has the DNA TGTGCCAGCAGTCCATCCCGGGACAGGGGGCACATTCAGTACTTC. It is translated as CASSPSRDRGHIQYF.

The genes are TRBV19 and TRBJ2-2, with 7 bases identical to TRBD2. The CDR3 is 14 residues long. The germline V gene has CDR1 LNHDA and CDR2 SQIVND (reference sequence). V dropped 8 bases and J dropped 1; count of bases not matched to a gene: 4. In nucleotides, the CDR3 is TGTGCCAGTCGCGGACTAGGGAACACCGGGGAGCTGTTTTTT. Translating gives CASRGLGNTGELFF.

This sequence joins TRBV5-6 and TRBJ1-1, with 7 positions matching TRBD1. The trim removed 3 bases at V and 1 base at J, leaving 0 bases unmatched. The CDR3 loop spans 13 amino acids. Germline CDR1 is SGHDT and CDR2 is YYEEEE. Here the CDR3 reads CASSWDRNTEAFF. The DNA for the CDR3 is TGTGCCAGCAGCTGGGACAGGAACACTGAAGCTTTCTTT.

The gene calls are TRBV5-6 and TRBJ1-1; D is possibly TRBD1 (6 bases). The V end lost 4 bases, the J end lost 4 bases, and 14 bases lay between the germline ends. The CDR3 extends over 14 amino acids. The germline gives CDR1 SGHDT, CDR2 YYEEEE. The CDR3 loop reads CASSRRTVGTEAFF. CDR3 nucleotide sequence: TGTGCCAGCAGCCGGAGGACAGTAGGCACTGAAGCTTTCTTT.

The J gene is TRBJ2-1, the V gene TRBV7-6; possibly TRBD1 for D (5 bases). Germline-derived CDR1 and CDR2 are SGHVS and FNYEAQ. This CDR3 contains 17 residues. V lost 1 base, J lost 2 bases, and 15 bases lay in between. The DNA of the CDR3 is TGTGCCAGCAGCTTAGAGGCGGCAGGGCTGACCTACAATGAGCAGTTCTTC. This codes for CASSLEAAGLTYNEQFF.

The chain employs TRBV5-6 and TRBJ1-2; weak D call: TRBD1 (5 bases). Germline CDR1 and CDR2: SGHDT and YYEEEE. The CDR3 covers 18 residues. V lost 4 bases and J lost 4, with 26 bases in between. The CDR3 here is CASSPFWERRDLGYGYTF. DNA for the CDR3: TGTGCCAGCAGCCCATTTTGGGAACGCAGGGATTTGGGCTATGGCTACACCTTC.

The genes are TRBV30 and TRBJ1-6, with D possibly TRBD1 on 6 matching bases. The germline CDR1 and CDR2 sequences are GTSNPN and SVGIG (reference sequence). V was cut by 2 bases and J by 7 bases, with 21 bases left in between. The CDR3 length is 17 residues. CDR3 DNA sequence: TGTGCCTGGAGTCGTTTGACAGGTCACCAAATGAATTCACCCCTCCACTTT. Amino acids: CAWSRLTGHQMNSPLHF.

The chain recombines TRBV6-5 with TRBJ1-2, with a weak D call TRBD1 (6 bases). The germline V gene has CDR1 MNHEY and CDR2 SVGAGI. V was clipped by 6 bases and J by 2 bases, with 16 bases between them. There are 15 residues in the CDR3. The CDR3 coding sequence is TGTGCCAGCAGCCCGAGGTGGGGACACAACTATGGCTACACCTTC. Its protein is CASSPRWGHNYGYTF.

This clone was counted a few times. This sequence joins TRBV4-2 and TRBJ1-6; the match to TRBD1 covers 7 bases. The trim removed 1 base at V and 4 bases at J, leaving 4 bases unmatched. The CDR3 contains 16 residues. The germline CDR1 and CDR2 sequences are LGHNA and YNFKEQ. In nucleotides, the CDR3 is TGTGCCAGCAGCCAAGTCGAGGGGGCTTATAATTCACCCCTCCACTTT. Its translation is CASSQVEGAYNSPLHF.

The CDR3 bases are TGTGCCAGCAGCGTACAGGGGGCGTCGGGCAATGAGCAGTTCTTC. Amino acids: CASSVQGASGNEQFF. The V gene is TRBV3-1 (or the pseudogene TRBV3-2), the J gene TRBJ2-1; TRBD1 agrees at 9 bases. CDR1 LGHDT and CDR2 YNNKEL come from the germline V gene (reference sequence). CDR3 length: 15 residues. The V and J ends lost 5 bases and 6 bases, in that order; junction bases with no gene match: 8.